This TCR beta chain was found in a study of cytomegalovirus exposure and HLA in healthy donors (TCRdb year 2017). Study-level background: An earlier analysis of 550 to 700 of the donors reported approximately 290 Gb of sequence data and 117 million unique TCR beta sequences from 150 million to 200 million T cells. An early release covering around 630 HLA-typed donors comprised around 300 gigabases of sequencing data and 85 million to 100 million unique TCR sequences. Among the roughly 400 genotyped donors, approximately 81% belonged to the genetic ancestry cluster associated with self-reported Caucasian donors. The aim of the study was to test whether cataloging public T cell receptors could identify signatures of past pathogen exposure. The study used immunosequencing to profile the T cell repertoires of 670 or so subjects and linked those repertoires to cytomegalovirus serostatus. Besides the first cohort of more than 650 subjects, a separate validation cohort made up of roughly 120 different subjects was used. High-throughput TCR immunosequencing, statistical association of individual TCRs with disease status, and machine learning were combined to predict cytomegalovirus infection status. A later analysis re-examined previously published TCR beta repertoires from roughly 650 donors and added high-resolution HLA genotyping to investigate patterns of TCR occurrence. In the later analysis, no new phenotypic data were used to find candidate immune exposures; instead, reliance was placed on TCR beta sequences and their occurrence across donors. To decide whether each TCR beta V gene segment behaved as functional or pseudogenic, an earlier analysis of approximately 590 of the donors relied on high-throughput TCR beta sequencing. Donor age, sex, ethnicity and CMV serostatus were compiled together with the repertoire data. A later genetic analysis used genome-wide SNP genotypes for about three fifths of the 666 donors, treating that subset as a discovery cohort. Every discovery cohort repertoire had been produced on one sequencing platform. HLA typing included class I and class II loci at four-digit resolution. Typing coverage varied by locus: about 629-640 donors for A, B, C, DRB1 and DQB1; more than 500 for DQA1; more than 600 for DPA1; roughly 450 for DPB1. About 5 DR-DQ haplotypes were handled as single units for association and clustering, since linkage in the cohort was strong. Across about 380 genotyped donors of the cohort, an average of about 240,000 unique TCR beta nucleotide sequences per donor were sequenced, and 15% to 20% of those sequences were non-productive. Here is what the overall study found, with its caveats: According to a later genetic analysis, donors in an Asian-associated ancestry cluster had fewer N-insertions in productive TCRs than the approximately 700-donor mean. Sequencing depth was assumed to be roughly uniform across donors in the presence/absence analyses, though that assumption may not hold. When HLA alleles, especially DR and DQ, strongly co-occurred, TCR associations were difficult to assign to individual alleles. According to the authors, the approach could potentially be generalized to other disease states and immunological phenotypes. The classifier was reported to diagnose cytomegalovirus status with high specificity and sensitivity in both the original and validation cohorts. A further reported finding was that TCR beta sequences accurately predicted the HLA-A and HLA-B alleles for most subjects in the first cohort. A few of the identified cytomegalovirus-associated TCR beta chains were confirmed in vitro to be specific for cytomegalovirus antigens. The sequencing pipeline was judged likely to have produced a cluster of highly shared sequence variants as a technical artifact. At a false discovery rate of 0.05, a later analysis linked under 20,000 TCR beta sequences to specific HLA alleles. The earlier analysis of fewer than 750 of the donors excluded about 16 rarely observed V segments, including chromosome 9 orphons, because counts were too low. In an earlier analysis of approximately 590 of the donors, most TCR beta V segments appeared in productive rearrangements about 87% or about 30% of the time, broadly matching IMGT annotations. Correlated functional status among segregating V segments might reflect linkage disequilibrium, but an unknown experimental factor could not be ruled out. Some IMGT-functional V segments, including TRBV6-2 and TRBV6-3, could not be distinguished by the 87-base-pair reads and were therefore excluded. Compared with equally common non-associated chains, HLA-associated TCR beta chains in a later analysis were more clonally expanded and had lower generation probabilities. In a later genetic analysis, a missense DCLRE1C variant was associated with V-gene and J-gene trimming of TCR beta chains, and the association was replicated in an independent cohort. Most TCR sequences were observed very rarely across donors, whereas some public TCRs were present in many individuals. Immune exposure information for the cohort was limited to CMV serostatus. A later analysis found that TCR association rates varied across HLA loci, with DRB1 alleles showing the most associated TCRs and HLA-C alleles the fewest. In this cohort, only TCR beta chains were sequenced, and detectable features were limited by the absence of alpha or paired-chain data. Several of the top co-occurrence clusters appeared to be linked to parvovirus B19, influenza, CMV and Epstein-Barr virus, according to a later analysis. In a later analysis, most CMV-associated TCR beta chains were found to appear HLA-restricted, with HLA associations seemingly driven largely by CMV exposure. The study gave a list of 150 to 200 TCR beta chains associated with cytomegalovirus. Because some donors lacked HLA typing at each locus, the association tests relied only on the typed subset.

Receptor amplification or capture employed the immunoSEQ multiplex PCR assay. The multiplex PCR relied on a mix of 60 forward primers for TCR Vbeta segments and 13 reverse primers for TCR Jbeta segments. The CDR3 region of rearranged TCR beta genes was amplified from genomic DNA by a multiplex PCR assay. On the Illumina HiSeq System, the amplified TCR beta libraries were sequenced as 87-base-pair reads. As for how the authors treated the data: In a later analysis, 70 million to 95 million unique TCR beta chains were counted across the roughly 700 repertoires, and about 10 million of these chains were shared by at least two donors. Raw reads were error-corrected and collapsed into unique sequences with a nearest-neighbor algorithm that merged closely related sequences to remove PCR and sequencing errors. To assign V, D and J gene segments, CDR3 sequences were aligned to IMGT reference sequences. For a sequence to be retained, a match of at least six nucleotides was required to both a V gene segment and a J gene segment. Rearrangements were called productive when the CDR3 lacked stop codons and stayed in frame with V and J; all others were non-productive. CDR3 was defined according to IMGT convention as the region running from the second conserved V-encoded cysteine to the conserved J-encoded phenylalanine. In an earlier analysis of around 600 of the donors, sequences lacking an unambiguous match to a single V gene segment were excluded. An earlier analysis of under 750 of the donors called V segments functional above 56.7% productive rearrangements and segregating when the between-donor standard deviation exceeded 5%. A statistical classification framework was developed to diagnose cytomegalovirus status using the catalog of TCR beta chain sequences. A later analysis assigned V and J genes by comparing TCR nucleotide sequences with IMGT/GENE-DB human TR gene sequences. Using the TCRdist pipeline, a later analysis assigned CDR3 sequences along with most-parsimonious VDJ recombination scenarios. In a later analysis, each TCR beta chain was defined by its CDR3 amino acid sequence together with its V-gene family, and reads without a unique V-gene family were excluded. As a way to deal with suspected cross-contamination and a sequencing artifact, a later analysis dropped 450 to 600 nucleotide sequences that were highly shared and had low generation probability. A later analysis calculated a clonal expansion index for each public chain from normalized within-repertoire ranks of inferred template counts. A later analysis computed generation probabilities with a VDJ recombination model fitted to out-of-frame rearrangements, and checked the results against IGoR. In a later analysis, TCR-TCR, TCR-HLA and TCR-CMV co-occurrence was scored with hypergeometric tests, and a repertoire-size bias correction was applied to TCR pairs. To estimate false discovery rates, a later analysis permuted the HLA or CMV assignments 20 times. In a later analysis, co-occurring TCRs were grouped using DBSCAN, and TCRdist sequence similarity was added for clustering within HLA-allele-positive subsets. For co-occurrence clustering, repertoires with fewer than 30,000 or more than 120,000 public chains were excluded, along with five repertoires with anomalous nucleotide sharing. Drawn from immuneACCESS, this table holds only the in-frame rearrangements with V and J called that TCRdb kept. Clones are partly lost; checked studies trace under half to an unresolved V gene and leave the rest unexplained. V and J calls and clone size come straight from that table; D and trimming were deduced from the DNA. For this sample there are some 160,000 clones; about 70% appear just once. In total, the top ten clones hold approximately 2% of the sample.

Including the terminal cysteine and phenylalanine, the CDR3 comprises 14 residues. Only the CDR3 part of the read is kept: 42 bases, read in frame from the first base. In total, 630 or so healthy bone marrow donors made up the cohort. Cohort members were all nominally healthy when sampled, although unrecorded immune exposures were likely present. The donor tested CMV seronegative and was one of the 352 seronegative cohort members. A peripheral blood sample was collected from each donor, and TCR beta sequencing was performed on peripheral blood mononuclear cells. The Qiagen DNeasy Blood Extraction Kit was used to extract genomic DNA from the blood cell samples. Comments on this clone: The clone's antigen remains unknown. No base qualities exist here, and no much larger clone lies one base off it.

The sequence is built from TRBV12-2 and TRBJ1-2; TRBD1 is taken as the D call from the table, unchecked against the DNA. TRBV12-2 is a pseudogene. The receptor comes from a woman aged 40 to 50 in good health and CMV-seronegative. The sequencing input was PBMCs. The DNA sequence follows: TGTGCAAGTCCCCGCTGGGACAGGGGGCAAGGCTACACCTTC. Its product reads: CASPRWDRGQGYTF.